Shown below are 3 T cell receptor beta chains from a single sample sequenced in a study of cytomegalovirus exposure and HLA in healthy donors. PCR primers comprised 60 Vbeta and 13 Jbeta primers. TCRdb's copy holds only in-frame clones and misses some; the assay was immunoSEQ multiplex PCR. The sample lists some 40,000 clones, roughly 80% occurring once. Specimen: PBMCs. These receptors all stem from a man aged 45-60 years in good health and CMV-seronegative.

The V gene is TRBV5-5, the J gene TRBJ2-1; tentative D call: TRBD1 (6 bases). V lost 1 base and J 8 bases, leaving 22 bases between the germline ends. Per the germline V gene, CDR1 is SGHKS and CDR2 is YYEKEE (reference sequence). The CDR3 covers 17 residues. DNA of the CDR3: TGTGCCAGCAGCTTGTTATTTGCTTCGGCAGGGGAACATGAGCAGTTCTTC. Translated, it gives CASSLLFASAGEHEQFF.

This chain connects TRBV5-1 to TRBJ1-2; the D gene is possibly TRBD1 (6 bases). Trimming cost V 0 bases and J 6 bases, with 12 bases left between them. The CDR3 extends over 14 amino acids. Germline CDR1 and CDR2: SGHRS and YFSETQ. CDR3 DNA: TGCGCCAGCAGCTTGGCCGTACAGGGAGATGGCTACACCTTC. Its translation: CASSLAVQGDGYTF.

This clone was recorded once. The J gene is TRBJ2-7, the V gene TRBV7-9; a weak D match, TRBD1 (6 bases). The V end was cut by 5 bases, the J end by 0 bases, with 14 bases between. This CDR3 is 15 amino acids long. Germline V CDR1 and CDR2: SEHNR, FQNEAQ (reference sequence). The CDR3 DNA reads TGTGCCAGCAGCGGGACAACAGGTCGCTCCTACGAGCAGTACTTC. Translation: CASSGTTGRSYEQYF.